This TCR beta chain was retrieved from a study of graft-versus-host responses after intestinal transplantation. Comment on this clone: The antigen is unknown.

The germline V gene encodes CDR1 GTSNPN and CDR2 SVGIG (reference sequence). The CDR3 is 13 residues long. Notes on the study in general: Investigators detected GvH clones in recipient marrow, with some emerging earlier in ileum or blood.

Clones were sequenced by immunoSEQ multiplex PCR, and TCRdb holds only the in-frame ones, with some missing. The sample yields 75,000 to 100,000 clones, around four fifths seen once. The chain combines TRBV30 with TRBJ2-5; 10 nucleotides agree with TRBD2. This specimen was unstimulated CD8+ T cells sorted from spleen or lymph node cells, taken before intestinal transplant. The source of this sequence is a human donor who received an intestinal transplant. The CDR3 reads CAGSGRALETQYF. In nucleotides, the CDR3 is TGTGCTGGCAGCGGGAGGGCCCTAGAGACCCAGTACTTC.